These 30 T cell receptor beta chains share one sample of origin, sequenced in a study of T cell responses to AZD1222 COVID-19 vaccine. Sequenced by immunoSEQ multiplex PCR; TCRdb stores in-frame clones only, minus some. The sample has roughly 50,000 clones; approximately 86% are singletons. Sequences were derived from peripheral blood, sampled 28 days after the second AZD1222 dose. These receptors all stem from an adult who received the AZD1222 COVID-19 vaccine.

J is TRBJ2-1 and V is TRBV7-2; no firm D call. The CDR3 length is 16 residues. V lost 1 base, J lost 3 bases, and 13 bases lay in between. Germline assignment: CDR1 SGHTA and CDR2 FQGNSA. DNA for the CDR3: TGTGCCAGCAGCTTAGAAGGTCCACCTATCTACAATGAGCAGTTCTTC. Its translation is CASSLEGPPIYNEQFF.

The V gene is TRBV21-1, the J gene TRBJ2-1. TRBV21-1 is recorded as a pseudogene. This CDR3 comprises 12 residues. CDR3 in amino acids: CASSKEGSEQFF. The CDR3 DNA follows: TGTGCCAGCAGCAAAGAGGGTAGTGAGCAGTTCTTC.

This clone was observed a few times. The rearrangement joins TRBV6-5 to TRBJ1-4; D ambiguous. The CDR3 covers 15 residues. CDR1 is MNHEY, CDR2 SVGAGI, per germline. With 0 bases removed from V and 6 bases from J, the gap between germline ends came to 11 bases. CDR3 in amino acids: CASSYSSRNDEKLFF. CDR3 DNA: TGTGCCAGCAGTTACTCGAGCCGGAATGATGAAAAACTGTTTTTT.

The CDR3: CASSQEGRAGETQYF. The CDR3 bases are TGCGCCAGCAGCCAAGAAGGTCGGGCTGGGGAGACCCAGTACTTC. The rearrangement joins TRBV4-1 to TRBJ2-5; D is unclear. The CDR3 length is 15 residues. CDR1 MGHRA and CDR2 YSYEKL come from the germline V gene. The ends were cut back, 0 bases at V and 5 bases at J, with 13 bases in the middle.

The J gene is TRBJ1-5, the V gene TRBV5-4, with 7 nucleotides matching TRBD1. The CDR3 contains 14 residues. The J segment lost 6 bases and the V segment lost 2 bases, leaving 5 bases of the junction unmatched. CDR1 and CDR2 from the germline V gene are SGHNT and YYREEE (reference sequence). The CDR3 reads CASSLQGGSQPQHF. In nucleotides, the CDR3 is TGTGCCAGCAGCTTACAAGGGGGCAGTCAGCCCCAGCATTTT. Based on the CDR3 plus reference TRBV5-4 and TRBJ1-5, the full variable domain is ETGVTQSPTHLIKTRGQQVTLRCSSQSGHNTVSWYQQALGQGPQFIFQYYREEENGRGNFPPRFSGLQFPNYSSELNVNALELDDSALYLCASSLQGGSQPQHFGDGTRLSIL.

The V and J genes are TRBV28 and TRBJ2-1; 7 bases match TRBD2. The germline CDR1 and CDR2 sequences are MDHEN and SYDVKM. Trimming took 7 bases from V and 7 from J; bases not matched to a gene: 7. This CDR3 is 13 amino acids long. CDR3 sequence (DNA): TGTGCCAGCACCCTGGGGGGGAGGAATGAGCAGTTCTTC. Its protein is CASTLGGRNEQFF.

This clone appeared a few times. The V call is TRBV10-1, the J call TRBJ1-3; D unclear. V was shortened by 3 bases and J by 0 bases, with 6 bases between the two germline ends. This CDR3 comprises 14 residues. Germline assignment: CDR1 WNHNN and CDR2 SYGVQD (reference sequence). CDR3 nucleotides: TGCGCCAGCAGTGATGACGGCTCTGGAAACACCATATATTTT. Encoded protein: CASSDDGSGNTIYF.

This chain connects TRBV6-1 to TRBJ2-7, with 10 bases matching TRBD2. The V gene's germline CDR1 is MNHNS and CDR2 SASEGT. This CDR3 comprises 17 residues. Trimming cost V 3 bases and J 7 bases; bases outside gene matches: 15. This chain's CDR3 is CASSDRSSSGRVQEQYF. As DNA, the CDR3 is TGTGCCAGCAGTGACAGAAGTTCGAGCGGGAGGGTTCAAGAGCAGTACTTC.

This chain uses TRBV24-1 with TRBJ2-1; tentatively, D is TRBD2 (6 bases). Germline V gene data show CDR1 as KGHDR and CDR2 as SFDVKD. CDR3 length: 15 amino acids. The germline V and J ends were trimmed by 9 bases and 6 bases, with 20 bases remaining between them. As DNA, the CDR3 is TGTGCCACCTCAGCGGAGGGTGATGCGGGCAATGAGCAGTTCTTC. It is translated as CATSAEGDAGNEQFF.

The chain links TRBV27 to TRBJ1-1, with TRBD1 matching over 10 bases. Germline values: CDR1 MNHEY, CDR2 SMNVEV (reference sequence). The CDR3 is 13 amino acids. V lost 6 bases, J lost 7 bases, and 5 bases stayed unmatched. CDR3: CASSFRDRGEAFF. As DNA, the CDR3 is TGTGCCAGCAGCTTCCGGGACAGGGGTGAAGCTTTCTTT.

V and J are TRBV5-6 and TRBJ1-4, with D tentatively TRBD1 (6 bases). CDR3 length equals 15 residues. Between the trimmed V and J ends, which lost 4 bases and 5 bases, there was a span of 15 bases. CDR1 SGHDT and CDR2 YYEEEE come from the germline V gene. The CDR3 bases are TGTGCCAGCAGCGCCCCGGACAGCATAAATGAAAAACTGTTTTTT. This codes for CASSAPDSINEKLFF. Based on the CDR3 plus reference TRBV5-6 and TRBJ1-4, the full variable domain is DAGVTQSPTHLIKTRGQQVTLRCSPKSGHDTVSWYQQALGQGPQFIFQYYEEEERQRGNFPDRFSGHQFPNYSSELNVNALLLGDSALYLCASSAPDSINEKLFFGSGTQLSVL.

CDR3 protein: CASKPSGQGNEKLFF. The DNA for the CDR3 is TGTGCCAGCAAGCCCTCCGGACAGGGAAACGAAAAACTGTTTTTT. The J gene is TRBJ1-4, the V gene TRBV6-5; 8 nucleotides align to TRBD1. The CDR3 is made up of 15 amino acids. The V segment lost 7 bases and the J segment 8 bases; nucleotides outside the gene matches: 12. Germline CDR1 reads MNHEY; CDR2 reads SVGAGI.

This clone was found once. The gene calls are TRBV4-2 and TRBJ2-2; 9 positions agree with TRBD1. The CDR3 spans 16 residues. CDR1 and CDR2 from the germline V gene are LGHNA and YNFKEQ. V lost 5 bases, J lost 1 base, and 5 bases stayed unmatched. The DNA for the CDR3 is TGTGCCAGCAGCTACTTGGGACAGGGGAACACCGGGGAGCTGTTTTTT. It encodes CASSYLGQGNTGELFF.

The chain recombines TRBV5-1 with TRBJ2-3, with a tentative D call TRBD2 (6 bases). Trimming took off 1 base at V and 4 bases at J, with 10 bases between the two ends. From germline, CDR1 is SGHRS and CDR2 YFSETQ. This CDR3 contains 14 residues. Here the CDR3 DNA reads TGCGCCAGCAGCTTGCCGGGAGAGGCAGATACGCAGTATTTT. Protein: CASSLPGEADTQYF.

The rearrangement joins TRBV4-1 to TRBJ2-1, with a weak D call TRBD2 (6 bases). This CDR3 contains 16 residues. The germline gives CDR1 MGHRA, CDR2 YSYEKL. V shed 3 bases and J shed 5 bases, with 17 bases lying between them. The CDR3 spells CASSHAGSGPNNEQFF. The CDR3 DNA is TGCGCCAGCAGCCACGCGGGTAGCGGACCTAACAATGAGCAGTTCTTC.

The chain recombines TRBV15 with TRBJ1-2; unclear D gene. The CDR3 totals 14 residues. Germline V lookup: CDR1 LNHNV, CDR2 YYDKDF (reference sequence). V lost 9 bases, J lost 0 bases, and 14 bases lay in between. CDR3 sequence reads: CATRPGEANYGYTF. The CDR3 DNA reads TGTGCCACTCGCCCGGGAGAAGCTAACTATGGCTACACCTTC.

The rearrangement links TRBV7-8 to TRBJ2-3, with 7 bases aligning to TRBD1. V lost 5 bases, J lost 1 base, and 9 bases stayed unmatched. The CDR3 loop spans 16 amino acids. The germline V gene has CDR1 SGHVS and CDR2 FQNEAQ. This chain's CDR3 is CASSPRPGTGTDTQYF. The CDR3 nucleotides are TGTGCCAGCAGCCCCCGCCCGGGGACAGGCACAGATACGCAGTATTTT.

The chain employs TRBV18 and TRBJ2-7; D not resolved. The CDR3 loop spans 14 amino acids. The germline V and J ends were trimmed by 6 bases and 3 bases, with 15 bases remaining between them. Germline lookup yields CDR1 KGHSH and CDR2 LQKENI. CDR3: CASSANQEGYEQYF. CDR3 DNA sequence: TGTGCCAGCTCCGCAAATCAGGAAGGCTACGAGCAGTACTTC.

The rearrangement joins TRBV23-1 to TRBJ2-7; 7 nucleotides align to TRBD1. TRBV23-1 is an ORF for which the function is uncertain. The CDR3 runs to 16 residues. The V and J ends lost 0 bases and 3 bases, in that order; junction bases with no gene match: 8. CDR3 sequence (DNA): TGCGCCAGCAGTCAATCCGGTGGGCAGGGGGACTACGAGCAGTACTTC. It translates to CASSQSGGQGDYEQYF.

This chain joins TRBV4-3 and TRBJ1-1; D is unclear. Trimming shortened V by 1 base and J by 1 base, and 4 bases separated the two germline ends. CDR3 length: 13 amino acids. CDR1 and CDR2 from the germline V gene are LGHNA and YSLEER. DNA for the CDR3: TGCGCCAGCAGCCAAGGATCGAACACTGAAGCTTTCTTT. Protein sequence: CASSQGSNTEAFF.

The J gene is TRBJ1-3, the V gene TRBV28; D is undetermined. Germline V lookup: CDR1 MDHEN, CDR2 SYDVKM. The CDR3 length is 14 residues. V was shortened by 2 bases and J by 5 bases, with 10 bases between the two germline ends. The CDR3 protein is CASSLQLTRNTIYF. The CDR3 DNA reads TGTGCCAGCAGTTTACAGTTGACTCGAAACACCATATATTTT.

This chain uses TRBV18 with TRBJ2-7, with D perhaps matching TRBD2 (5 bases). Trimming cost V 6 bases and J 3 bases, with 12 bases left between them. Germline V gives CDR1 KGHSH, CDR2 LQKENI. The CDR3 spans 13 residues. As DNA, the CDR3 is TGTGCCAGCTCCCCCAGCGGAGACTACGAGCAGTACTTC. This sequence encodes CASSPSGDYEQYF.

This clone was seen a few times. This chain joins TRBV27 and TRBJ1-6; no clear D. V lost 3 bases to trimming and J lost 4 bases, with 10 bases between them. This CDR3 is built from 15 residues. CDR1 and CDR2 (germline): MNHEY, SMNVEV (reference sequence). The CDR3 DNA reads as TGTGCCAGCAGTTTCGGCGGTCCTTATAATTCACCCCTCCACTTT. It yields the protein CASSFGGPYNSPLHF.

The rearrangement joins TRBV2 to TRBJ1-2, with no clear D. This CDR3 region has 14 residues. Germline CDR1 reads SNHLY; CDR2 reads FYNNEI. Deletions cut 7 bases from V and 4 bases from J, with 16 bases between. CDR3 sequence (DNA): TGTGCCAGCACCAGCAGAATCCTTTCCTATGGCTACACCTTC. This encodes CASTSRILSYGYTF.

The chain recombines TRBV5-6 with TRBJ2-3; the D gene is possibly TRBD2 (5 bases). The CDR3 contains 13 residues. Trimming removed 4 bases from V and 1 base from J, with 7 bases in between. The germline CDR1 and CDR2 sequences are SGHDT and YYEEEE. DNA for the CDR3: TGTGCCAGCAGCGGGCGGGGCACAGATACGCAGTATTTT. Amino acid sequence: CASSGRGTDTQYF.

This clone was detected once. The J gene is TRBJ1-5, the V gene TRBV30; possible D gene TRBD1, 6 bases. The V end lost 0 bases, the J end lost 5 bases, and 8 bases lay between the germline ends. This CDR3 is built from 13 residues. Germline V lookup: CDR1 GTSNPN, CDR2 SVGIG (reference sequence). The CDR3 DNA follows: TGTGCCTGGAGTGTAGGGGGGGATCAGCCCCAGCATTTT. Protein product: CAWSVGGDQPQHF.

The gene calls are TRBV27 and TRBJ2-1, with 13 bases matching TRBD2. The CDR3 totals 15 residues. Germline V gene lookup returns CDR1 MNHEY and CDR2 SMNVEV (reference sequence). V shed 5 bases and J 9 bases; nucleotides not matched to a gene: 7. This CDR3 reads CASSLGLAGAAEQFF. In DNA, the CDR3 is TGTGCCAGCAGTCTCGGACTAGCGGGAGCGGCTGAGCAGTTCTTC.

V is TRBV6-1 and J is TRBJ1-1, with D perhaps TRBD1 (5 bases). CDR3 length: 14 amino acids. The V end lost 5 bases, the J end lost 1 base, and 11 bases lay between the germline ends. The germline V gene encodes CDR1 MNHNS and CDR2 SASEGT. The CDR3, as DNA: TGTGCCAGCAGTTTCGACAGAGGGAACACTGAAGCTTTCTTT. Translated: CASSFDRGNTEAFF.

This chain connects TRBV2 to TRBJ1-5; no clear D gene. The V gene's germline CDR1 is SNHLY and CDR2 FYNNEI. The CDR3 is 13 residues long. Trimming took 5 bases from V and 3 from J, leaving 8 bases between them. CDR3 DNA: TGTGCCAGCAGTAGTCAGAACAATCAGCCCCAGCATTTT. Encoded protein: CASSSQNNQPQHF.

J is TRBJ2-7 and V is TRBV28; D is perhaps TRBD2 (5 bases). V lost 6 bases, J lost 3 bases, and 9 bases lay in between. Germline CDR1 reads MDHEN; CDR2 reads SYDVKM. The length of the CDR3 is 12 residues. The CDR3 DNA reads TGTGCCAGCAGGGACTCTTACTACGAGCAGTACTTC. This codes for CASRDSYYEQYF.